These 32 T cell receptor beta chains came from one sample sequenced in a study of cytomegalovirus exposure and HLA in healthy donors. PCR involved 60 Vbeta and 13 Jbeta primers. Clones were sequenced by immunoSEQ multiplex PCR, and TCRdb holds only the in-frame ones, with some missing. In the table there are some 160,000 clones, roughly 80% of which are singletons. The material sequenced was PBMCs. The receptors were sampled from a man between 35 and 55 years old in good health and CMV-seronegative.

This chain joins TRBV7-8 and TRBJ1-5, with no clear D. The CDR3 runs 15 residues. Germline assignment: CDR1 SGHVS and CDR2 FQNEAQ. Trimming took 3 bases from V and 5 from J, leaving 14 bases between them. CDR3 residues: CASSFKDGSDQPQHF. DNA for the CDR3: TGTGCCAGCAGCTTTAAAGACGGGAGTGATCAGCCCCAGCATTTT.

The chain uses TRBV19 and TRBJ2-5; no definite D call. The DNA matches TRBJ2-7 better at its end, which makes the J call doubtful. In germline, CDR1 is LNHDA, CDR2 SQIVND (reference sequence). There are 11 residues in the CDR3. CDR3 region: CASSIENEQYF. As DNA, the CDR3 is TGTGCCAGTAGTATCGAGAACGAGCAGTACTTC.

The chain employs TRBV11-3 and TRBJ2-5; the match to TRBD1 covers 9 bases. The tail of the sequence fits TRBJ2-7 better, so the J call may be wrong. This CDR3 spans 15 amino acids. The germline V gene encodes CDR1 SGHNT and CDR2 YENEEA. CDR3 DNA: TGTGCCAGCAGGCCTGCCGGGACAGGGTCCTACGAGCAGTACTTC. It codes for CASRPAGTGSYEQYF.

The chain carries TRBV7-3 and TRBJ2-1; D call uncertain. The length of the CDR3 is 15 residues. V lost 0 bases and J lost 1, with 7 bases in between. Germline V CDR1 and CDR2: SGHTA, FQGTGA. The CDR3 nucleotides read TGTGCCAGCAGCTTAACGCTACTATCCTACAATGAGCAGTTCTTC. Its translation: CASSLTLLSYNEQFF.

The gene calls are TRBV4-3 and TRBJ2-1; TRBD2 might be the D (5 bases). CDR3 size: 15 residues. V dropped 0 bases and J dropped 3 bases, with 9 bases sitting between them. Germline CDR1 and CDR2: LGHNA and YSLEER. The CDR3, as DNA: TGCGCCAGCAGCCAAGATACGACTATCTACAATGAGCAGTTCTTC. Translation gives CASSQDTTIYNEQFF.

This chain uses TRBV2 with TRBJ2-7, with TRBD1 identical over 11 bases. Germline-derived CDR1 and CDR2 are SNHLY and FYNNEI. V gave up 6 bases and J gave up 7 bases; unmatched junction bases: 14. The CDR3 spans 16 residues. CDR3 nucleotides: TGTGCCAGCAGGGAGGGTACCGGGACAGGGGGAACGGAGCAGTACTTC. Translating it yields CASREGTGTGGTEQYF.

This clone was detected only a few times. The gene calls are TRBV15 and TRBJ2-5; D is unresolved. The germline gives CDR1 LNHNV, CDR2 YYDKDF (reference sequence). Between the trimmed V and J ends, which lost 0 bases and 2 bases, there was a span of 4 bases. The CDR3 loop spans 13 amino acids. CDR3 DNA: TGTGCCACCAGCAGAGATATTCAAGAGACCCAGTACTTC. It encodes CATSRDIQETQYF. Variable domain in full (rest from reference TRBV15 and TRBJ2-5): DAMVIQNPRYQVTQFGKPVTLSCSQTLNHNVMYWYQQKSSQAPKLLFHYYDKDFNNEADTPDNFQSRRPNTSFCFLDIRSPGLGDTAMYLCATSRDIQETQYFGPGTRLLVL.

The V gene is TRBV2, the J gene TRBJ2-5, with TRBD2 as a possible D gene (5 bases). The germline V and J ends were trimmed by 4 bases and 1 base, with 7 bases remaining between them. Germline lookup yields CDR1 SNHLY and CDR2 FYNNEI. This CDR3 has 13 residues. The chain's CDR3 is CASSGGPQETQYF. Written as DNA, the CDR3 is TGTGCCAGCAGTGGAGGGCCCCAAGAGACCCAGTACTTC. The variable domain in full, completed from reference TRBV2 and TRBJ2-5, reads EPEVTQTPSHQVTQMGQEVILRCVPISNHLYFYWYRQILGQKVEFLVSFYNNEISEKSEIFDDQFSVERPDGSNFTLKIRSTKLEDSAMYFCASSGGPQETQYFGPGTRLLVL.

The CDR3 sequence is CSVERDNTGELFF. The CDR3 DNA follows: TGCAGCGTTGAGAGGGATAATACCGGGGAGCTGTTTTTT. The V call is TRBV29-1, the J call TRBJ2-2, with a tentative D call TRBD2 (5 bases). CDR3 length: 13 residues. V lost 3 bases to trimming and J lost 5 bases, with 10 bases between them. Germline V lookup: CDR1 SQVTM, CDR2 ANQGSEA.

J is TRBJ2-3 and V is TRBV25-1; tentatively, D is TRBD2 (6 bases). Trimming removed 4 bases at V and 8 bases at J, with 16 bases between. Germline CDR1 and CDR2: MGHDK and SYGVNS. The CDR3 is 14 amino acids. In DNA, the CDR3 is TGTGCCAGCAGTGCCCCCGGGAGTCAGGTTACGCAGTATTTT. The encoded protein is CASSAPGSQVTQYF.

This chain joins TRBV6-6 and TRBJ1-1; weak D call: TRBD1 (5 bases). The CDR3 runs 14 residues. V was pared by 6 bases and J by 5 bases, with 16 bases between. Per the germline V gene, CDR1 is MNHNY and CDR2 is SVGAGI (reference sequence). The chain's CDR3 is CASRTDRSRTEAFF. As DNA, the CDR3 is TGTGCCAGCAGGACCGACAGATCAAGGACTGAAGCTTTCTTT.

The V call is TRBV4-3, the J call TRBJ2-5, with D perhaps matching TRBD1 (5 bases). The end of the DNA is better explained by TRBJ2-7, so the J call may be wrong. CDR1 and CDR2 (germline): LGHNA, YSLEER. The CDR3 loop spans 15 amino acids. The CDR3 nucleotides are TGCGCCAGCAGCCAGGGGCAGGCGAGCTCCTACGAGCAGTACTTC. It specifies CASSQGQASSYEQYF.

CDR3 nucleotide sequence: TGCAGCGTTTATTCAGGTTTAGGTACTGAAGCTTTCTTT. Its protein is CSVYSGLGTEAFF. The rearrangement joins TRBV29-1 to TRBJ1-1; no definite D call. This CDR3 is 13 amino acids long. Germline values: CDR1 SQVTM, CDR2 ANQGSEA. Trimming left V 5 bases short and J 5 bases short, with 15 bases between.

CDR3 loop: CASSATANYGYTF. In DNA, the CDR3 is TGTGCCAGCAGCGCCACAGCTAACTATGGCTACACCTTC. The rearrangement joins TRBV5-8 to TRBJ1-2, with D hard to call. CDR3 length: 13 amino acids. V gave up 4 bases and J gave up 0 bases, with 7 bases separating them. CDR1 SGHTS and CDR2 YDEGEE come from the germline V gene.

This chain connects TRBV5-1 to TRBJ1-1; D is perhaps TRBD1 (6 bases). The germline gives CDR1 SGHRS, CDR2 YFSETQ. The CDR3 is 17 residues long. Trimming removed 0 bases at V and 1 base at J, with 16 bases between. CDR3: CASSLVLPGQKNTEAFF. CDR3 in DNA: TGCGCCAGCAGCTTGGTCCTTCCGGGACAAAAGAACACTGAAGCTTTCTTT.

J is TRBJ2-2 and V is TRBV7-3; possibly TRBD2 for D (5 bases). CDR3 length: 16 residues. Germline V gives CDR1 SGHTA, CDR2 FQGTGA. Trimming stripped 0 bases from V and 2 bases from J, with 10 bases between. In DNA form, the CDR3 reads TGTGCCAGCAGCTTAACGAGAGGGTCCAACACCGGGGAGCTGTTTTTT. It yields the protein CASSLTRGSNTGELFF.

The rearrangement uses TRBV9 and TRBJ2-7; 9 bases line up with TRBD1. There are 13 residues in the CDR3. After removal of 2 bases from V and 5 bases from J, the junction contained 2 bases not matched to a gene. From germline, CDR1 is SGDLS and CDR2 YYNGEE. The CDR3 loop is CASSVRQGDEQYF. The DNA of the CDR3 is TGTGCCAGCAGCGTCAGACAGGGGGACGAGCAGTACTTC.

The CDR3 here is CASETAEQYF. CDR3 nucleotide sequence: TGCGCCAGCGAAACAGCCGAGCAGTACTTC. This chain uses TRBV10-1 with TRBJ2-7; D unresolved. This CDR3 spans 10 amino acids. The germline gives CDR1 WNHNN, CDR2 SYGVQD (reference sequence). V lost 8 bases, J lost 6 bases, and 8 bases lay in between.

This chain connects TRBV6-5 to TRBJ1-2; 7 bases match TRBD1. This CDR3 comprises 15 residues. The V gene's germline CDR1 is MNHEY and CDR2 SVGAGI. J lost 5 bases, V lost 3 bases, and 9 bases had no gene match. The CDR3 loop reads CASSYSRQGPYGYTF. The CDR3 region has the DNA TGTGCCAGCAGTTATTCCCGACAGGGCCCGTATGGCTACACCTTC.

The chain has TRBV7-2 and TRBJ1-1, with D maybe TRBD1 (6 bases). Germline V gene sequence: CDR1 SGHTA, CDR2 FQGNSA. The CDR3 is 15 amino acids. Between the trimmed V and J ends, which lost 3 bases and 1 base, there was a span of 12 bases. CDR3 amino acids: CASSFVDSANTEAFF. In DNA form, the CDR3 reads TGTGCCAGCAGCTTCGTGGACAGCGCGAACACTGAAGCTTTCTTT.

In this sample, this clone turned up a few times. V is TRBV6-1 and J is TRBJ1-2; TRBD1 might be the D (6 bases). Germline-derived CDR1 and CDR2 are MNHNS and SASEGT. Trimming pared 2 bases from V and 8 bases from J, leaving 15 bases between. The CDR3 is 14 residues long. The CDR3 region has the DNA TGTGCCAGCAGTGAAATATCTGGGGGCGTCGGCTACACCTTC. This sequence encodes CASSEISGGVGYTF.

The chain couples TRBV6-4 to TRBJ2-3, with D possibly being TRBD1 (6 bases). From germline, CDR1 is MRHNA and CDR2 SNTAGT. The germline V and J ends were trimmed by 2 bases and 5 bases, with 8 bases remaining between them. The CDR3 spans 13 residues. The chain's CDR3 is CASSDLQGDTQYF. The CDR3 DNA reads TGTGCCAGCAGTGACCTACAGGGAGATACGCAGTATTTT.

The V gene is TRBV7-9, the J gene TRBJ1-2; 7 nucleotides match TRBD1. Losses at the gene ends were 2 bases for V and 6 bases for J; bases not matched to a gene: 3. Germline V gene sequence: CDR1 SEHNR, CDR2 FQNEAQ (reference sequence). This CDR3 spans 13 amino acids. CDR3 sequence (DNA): TGTGCCAGCAGCTTACGACAGGGCCATGGCTACACCTTC. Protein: CASSLRQGHGYTF.

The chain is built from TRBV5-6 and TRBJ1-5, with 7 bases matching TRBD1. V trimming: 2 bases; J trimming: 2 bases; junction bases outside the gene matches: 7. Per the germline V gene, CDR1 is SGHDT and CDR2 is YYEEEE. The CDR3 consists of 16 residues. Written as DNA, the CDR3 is TGTGCCAGCAGCTTACGATCCGGGACAGGCAATCAGCCCCAGCATTTT. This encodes CASSLRSGTGNQPQHF.

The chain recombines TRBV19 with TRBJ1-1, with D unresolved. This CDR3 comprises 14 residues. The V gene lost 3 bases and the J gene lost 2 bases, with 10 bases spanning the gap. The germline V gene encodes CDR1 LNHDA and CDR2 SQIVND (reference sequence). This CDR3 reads CASSMSRDNTEAFF. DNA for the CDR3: TGTGCCAGTAGTATGAGCCGGGATAACACTGAAGCTTTCTTT.

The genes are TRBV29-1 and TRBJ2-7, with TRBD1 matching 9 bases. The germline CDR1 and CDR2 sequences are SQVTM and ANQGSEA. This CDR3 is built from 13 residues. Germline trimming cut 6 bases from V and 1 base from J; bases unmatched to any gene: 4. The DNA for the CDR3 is TGCAGCGTGGGACAGGGAATTTCCTACGAGCAGTACTTC. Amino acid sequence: CSVGQGISYEQYF.

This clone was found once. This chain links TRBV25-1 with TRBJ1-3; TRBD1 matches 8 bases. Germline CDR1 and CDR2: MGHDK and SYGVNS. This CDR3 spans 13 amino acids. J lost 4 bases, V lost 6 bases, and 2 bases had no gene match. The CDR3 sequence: CASRGTGGNTIYF. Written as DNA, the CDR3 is TGTGCCAGCAGGGGGACAGGCGGAAACACCATATATTTT. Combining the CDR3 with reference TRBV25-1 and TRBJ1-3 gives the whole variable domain EADIYQTPRYLVIGTGKKITLECSQTMGHDKMYWYQQDPGMELHLIHYSYGVNSTEKGDLSSESTVSRIRTEHFPLTLESARPSHTSQYLCASRGTGGNTIYFGEGSWLTVV.

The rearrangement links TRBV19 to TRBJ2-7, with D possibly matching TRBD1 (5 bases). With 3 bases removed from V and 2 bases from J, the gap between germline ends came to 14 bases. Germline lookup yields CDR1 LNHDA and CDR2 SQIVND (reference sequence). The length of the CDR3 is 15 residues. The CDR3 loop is CASSIKDTFTYEQYF. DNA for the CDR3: TGTGCCAGTAGTATTAAGGACACCTTCACCTACGAGCAGTACTTC. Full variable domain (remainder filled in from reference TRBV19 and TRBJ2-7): DGGITQSPKYLFRKEGQNVTLSCEQNLNHDAMYWYRQDPGQGLRLIYYSQIVNDFQKGDIAEGYSVSREKKESFPLTVTSAQKNPTAFYLCASSIKDTFTYEQYFGPGTRLTVT.

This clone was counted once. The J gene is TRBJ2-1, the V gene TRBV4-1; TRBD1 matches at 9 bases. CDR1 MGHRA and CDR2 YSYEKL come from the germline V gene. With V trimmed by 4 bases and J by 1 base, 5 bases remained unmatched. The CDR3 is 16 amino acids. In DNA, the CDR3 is TGCGCCAGCAGCCTTCAACAGGGGGCTTCCTACAATGAGCAGTTCTTC. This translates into CASSLQQGASYNEQFF.

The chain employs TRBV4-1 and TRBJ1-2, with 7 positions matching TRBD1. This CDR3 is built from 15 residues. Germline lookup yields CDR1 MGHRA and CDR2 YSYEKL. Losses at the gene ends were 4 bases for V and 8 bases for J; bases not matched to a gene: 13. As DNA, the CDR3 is TGCGCCAGCAGCCTCCGGGACAGCCCCTTAGAAGGCTACACCTTC. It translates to CASSLRDSPLEGYTF.

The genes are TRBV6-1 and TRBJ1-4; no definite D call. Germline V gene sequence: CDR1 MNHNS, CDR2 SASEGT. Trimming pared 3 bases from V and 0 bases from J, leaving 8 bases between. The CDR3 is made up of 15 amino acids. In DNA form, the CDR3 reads TGTGCCAGCAGTGATCGAGATACAACTAATGAAAAACTGTTTTTT. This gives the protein CASSDRDTTNEKLFF.

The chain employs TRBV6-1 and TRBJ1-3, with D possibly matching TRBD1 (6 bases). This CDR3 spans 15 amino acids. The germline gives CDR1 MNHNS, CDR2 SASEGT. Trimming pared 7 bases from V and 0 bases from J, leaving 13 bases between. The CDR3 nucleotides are TGTGCCAGCAATACAGGGAGCTCCTCTGGAAACACCATATATTTT. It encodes CASNTGSSSGNTIYF.